The clone carrying this TCR beta chain was detected many times. This sample was taken from a study of CD8 T cells in ankylosing spondylitis. TCRdb passed the 5' RACE reads through MiXCR, listing each CDR3 protein once. The repertoire includes more than 150,000 distinct CDR3 sequences, about 18% of them detected once, and 4.3% sits in the top ten. In germline, CDR1 is SGHAT, CDR2 FQNNGV. V was cut by 1 base and J by 7 bases, with 14 bases left in between. The length of the CDR3 is 16 residues. This receptor was identified in a male donor under 35 with ankylosing spondylitis or in good health (not recorded which). The V and J genes are TRBV11-2 and TRBJ1-6; D not certain. The sequenced sample consisted of blood, either unsorted or a sorted T cell fraction (not recorded which). DNA of the CDR3: TGTGCCAGCAGCTTAGGACTCCGGGTGGGAAATTCACCCCTCCACTTT. It specifies CASSLGLRVGNSPLHF.